Below are 10 T cell receptor beta chains sequenced from a single sample in a study of neurological immune-mediated disorders. TCRdb re-analysed the 5' RACE reads in MiXCR, keeping a single row per CDR3 protein. The sample contains more than 25,000 distinct CDR3 sequences, 9.5% to 13% of which appear only once. Sequences were obtained from PBMCs. These receptors all come from a woman aged 55-75 years in good health.

At least ten counts were recorded for this clonotype. The chain joins TRBV12-3 or TRBV12-4 to TRBJ2-6; the D gene could be TRBD1 or TRBD2 (7 bases each). V lost 7 bases to trimming and J lost 2 bases, with 15 bases between them. The CDR3 totals 16 residues. CDR3 sequence: CASKQGGGPGANVLTF. The CDR3 DNA is TGTGCCAGCAAGCAGGGGGGGGGGCCTGGGGCCAACGTCCTGACTTTC.

In this sample, this clonotype turned up many times. DNA for the CDR3: TGTGCCACCGGACAGGGGGGAGGAGAGACCCAGTACTTC. This sequence encodes CATGQGGGETQYF. The chain carries TRBV10-3 and TRBJ2-5, with 10 bases fitting TRBD1. The germline V gene encodes CDR1 ENHRY and CDR2 SYGVKD. This CDR3 contains 13 residues. Germline trimming cut 10 bases from V and 4 bases from J; bases unmatched to any gene: 6.

This clonotype has a count of ten or more. This sequence joins TRBV20-1 and TRBJ2-1, with 7 bases aligning to TRBD2. J lost 5 bases, V lost 2 bases, and 6 bases had no gene match. CDR3 size: 14 residues. CDR1 and CDR2 (germline): DFQATT, SNEGSKA (reference sequence). CDR3 DNA sequence: TGCAGTGCTAGATTCGGGGGGAGAAACAATGAGCAGTTCTTC. It translates to CSARFGGRNNEQFF.

This clonotype was detected ten times or more. The CDR3 bases are TGCGCCAGCAGCGGGCCCCGTGGGGACAGGGGGTACGAGCAGTACTTC. Amino acids: CASSGPRGDRGYEQYF. The rearrangement joins TRBV5-1 to TRBJ2-7, with 11 bases lining up with TRBD1. V dropped 4 bases and J dropped 4; count of bases not matched to a gene: 10. The CDR3 runs to 16 residues. Per the germline V gene, CDR1 is SGHRS and CDR2 is YFSETQ.

There are many counts of this clonotype. The V and J genes are TRBV5-8 and TRBJ2-4; D is tentatively TRBD1 or TRBD2 (5 bases each). This CDR3 has 17 amino acids. Germline V lookup: CDR1 SGHTS, CDR2 YDEGEE. V was pared by 2 bases and J by 0 bases, with 15 bases between. The CDR3 loop is CASSFGTGSRAKNIQYF. The CDR3 DNA follows: TGTGCCAGCAGCTTCGGGACCGGAAGTAGAGCCAAAAACATTCAGTACTTC. Looking up the rest from reference TRBV5-8 and TRBJ2-4 gives the full variable domain: EAGVTQSPTHLIKTRGQQATLRCSPISGHTSVYWYQQALGLGLQFLLWYDEGEERNRGNFPPRFSGRQFPNYSSELNVNALELEDSALYLCASSFGTGSRAKNIQYFGAGTRLSVL.

The sample holds many counts of this clonotype. The chain joins TRBV7-2 to TRBJ2-2; D is uncertain. Trimming took off 1 base at V and 4 bases at J, with 4 bases between the two ends. CDR1 and CDR2 (germline): SGHTA, FQGNSA. The CDR3 length is 13 residues. The CDR3 region is CASSLGSTGELFF. The CDR3, as DNA: TGTGCCAGCAGCTTAGGTAGCACCGGGGAGCTGTTTTTT.

At least ten counts were recorded for this clonotype. The chain employs TRBV20-1 and TRBJ2-7; 9 positions match TRBD1. There are 16 residues in the CDR3. The germline CDR1 and CDR2 sequences are DFQATT and SNEGSKA (reference sequence). V was pared by 6 bases and J by 1 base, with 13 bases of the junction left unmatched. CDR3 sequence reads: CSASGTGPTPSYEQYF. CDR3 DNA: TGCAGTGCCTCCGGGACAGGGCCCACCCCATCCTACGAGCAGTACTTC.

This clonotype was seen repeatedly, ten times or more. The chain carries TRBV25-1 and TRBJ2-5; D uncertain. This CDR3 has 16 residues. Per the germline V gene, CDR1 is MGHDK and CDR2 is SYGVNS. V lost 2 bases and J 0 bases, leaving 13 bases between the germline ends. CDR3 nucleotide sequence: TGTGCCAGCAGTGAACCCATGGCCTCGTACCAAGAGACCCAGTACTTC. Its translation is CASSEPMASYQETQYF. The entire variable domain, with the rest obtained from reference TRBV25-1 and TRBJ2-5, is as follows: EADIYQTPRYLVIGTGKKITLECSQTMGHDKMYWYQQDPGMELHLIHYSYGVNSTEKGDLSSESTVSRIRTEHFPLTLESARPSHTSQYLCASSEPMASYQETQYFGPGTRLLVL.

This clonotype came up many times. The chain has TRBV12-3 or TRBV12-4 and TRBJ1-5; D might be TRBD1 (5 bases). This CDR3 has 15 residues. With 7 bases removed from V and 4 bases from J, the gap between germline ends came to 17 bases. The CDR3 nucleotides read TGTGCCAGCACCCTCTCAGGGCAGCTTAATCAGCCCCAGCATTTT. Protein sequence: CASTLSGQLNQPQHF.

At least ten counts were recorded for this clonotype. The chain recombines TRBV29-1 with TRBJ2-7; D possibly corresponds to TRBD1 (5 bases). V gave up 6 bases and J gave up 3 bases, with 15 bases separating them. Per germline, CDR1 SQVTM and CDR2 ANQGSEA. The length of the CDR3 is 13 residues. The CDR3 loop reads CSVGAGQNYEQYF. CDR3 coding DNA: TGCAGCGTAGGGGCTGGGCAAAACTACGAGCAGTACTTC.